Each of the 27 T cell receptor beta chains below was sequenced from the same sample in a study of T cell responses to AZD1222 COVID-19 vaccine. TCRdb's table, derived via immunoSEQ multiplex PCR, lists solely in-frame clones and lacks some. The table records approximately 73,000 clones, 84% of them present only once. The starting material was peripheral blood, obtained on day 0 of AZD1222 vaccination. The source is an adult in good health.

The chain is built from TRBV3-1 (or the pseudogene TRBV3-2) and TRBJ2-3; no reliable D call. The ends were cut back, 1 base at V and 6 bases at J, with 5 bases in the middle. The CDR3 consists of 12 residues. Per germline, CDR1 LGHDT and CDR2 YNNKEL (reference sequence). CDR3 nucleotide sequence: TGTGCCAGCAGCCAAGGTTGGGATACGCAGTATTTT. Protein sequence: CASSQGWDTQYF.

The V call is TRBV7-9, the J call TRBJ1-2; the D gene is possibly TRBD1 (6 bases). Germline-derived CDR1 and CDR2 are SEHNR and FQNEAQ (reference sequence). V was trimmed by 1 base and J by 5 bases, leaving 8 bases between them. CDR3 length equals 13 residues. The CDR3 DNA sequence: TGTGCCAGCAGCTTAGGACAGGAGTATGGCTACACCTTC. This codes for CASSLGQEYGYTF.

The rearrangement uses TRBV6-6 and TRBJ1-2, with D possibly being TRBD1 (6 bases). V was trimmed by 0 bases and J by 4 bases, leaving 12 bases between them. Germline CDR1 and CDR2: MNHNY and SVGAGI (reference sequence). The CDR3 length is 15 residues. CDR3 nucleotides: TGTGCCAGCAGTTACTCGGGGGGGGCGTTCTATGGCTACACCTTC. It is translated as CASSYSGGAFYGYTF.

J is TRBJ1-1 and V is TRBV18; 7 nucleotides agree with TRBD1. The CDR3 contains 14 residues. Trimming at V came to 5 bases and at J to 0 bases, leaving 3 bases not matched to a gene. Germline V gives CDR1 KGHSH, CDR2 LQKENI. CDR3 amino acids: CASSADRVNTEAFF. Written as DNA, the CDR3 is TGTGCCAGCTCAGCCGACAGGGTGAACACTGAAGCTTTCTTT.

There are a few counts of this clone. The same CDR3 is also encoded by other DNA sequences in this sample. The genes are TRBV19 and TRBJ1-5; D is unclear. The CDR3 totals 14 residues. The V and J ends lost 4 bases and 4 bases respectively, with 11 bases between them. CDR1 LNHDA and CDR2 SQIVND come from the germline V gene (reference sequence). As DNA, the CDR3 is TGTGCCAGTAGTAGGTGGCAGAATAATCAGCCCCAGCATTTT. Translation gives CASSRWQNNQPQHF.

This chain joins TRBV27 and TRBJ1-2, with a possible D match to TRBD1 (6 bases). Germline CDR1 MNHEY, CDR2 SMNVEV (reference sequence). Trimming took 3 bases from V and 3 from J, leaving 17 bases between them. There are 16 residues in the CDR3. In nucleotides, the CDR3 is TGTGCCAGCAGTTTTGCCCTATCACAGGGAGACTATGGCTACACCTTC. Translation: CASSFALSQGDYGYTF.

The chain recombines TRBV6-2 or TRBV6-3 with TRBJ2-1; TRBD1 matches at 8 bases. With 3 bases clipped from V and 7 bases from J, the junction kept 11 bases outside the gene matches. The CDR3 covers 16 residues. Germline values: CDR1 MNHEY, CDR2 SVGEGT. CDR3 residues: CASSYRQGAWGNEQFF. The CDR3 DNA is TGTGCCAGCAGTTATAGGCAGGGGGCTTGGGGGAATGAGCAGTTCTTC.

In its sample, this clone is hyperexpanded. J is TRBJ2-1 and V is TRBV7-3; TRBD1 matches 8 bases. The CDR3 is made up of 14 amino acids. Per germline, CDR1 SGHTA and CDR2 FQGTGA. The J segment lost 6 bases and the V segment lost 2 bases, leaving 3 bases of the junction unmatched. This CDR3 reads CASSLHQGANEQFF. Here the CDR3 DNA reads TGTGCCAGCAGCTTACATCAGGGGGCCAATGAGCAGTTCTTC. Together with reference TRBV7-3 and TRBJ2-1, the CDR3 gives the full variable domain: GAGVSQTPSNKVTEKGKYVELRCDPISGHTALYWYRQSLGQGPEFLIYFQGTGAADDSGLPNDRFFAVRPEGSVSTLKIQRTERGDSAVYLCASSLHQGANEQFFGPGTRLTVL.

This clone was seen just once. J is TRBJ1-5 and V is TRBV2; no clear D gene. The CDR3 length is 14 residues. V gave up 4 bases and J gave up 5 bases, with 12 bases separating them. Germline V CDR1 and CDR2: SNHLY, FYNNEI. The CDR3 nucleotides are TGTGCCAGCAGTGGATCCGGGGAGGATCAGCCCCAGCATTTT. This sequence encodes CASSGSGEDQPQHF.

This chain connects TRBV6-6 to TRBJ2-2; the D is unclear. Germline-derived CDR1 and CDR2 are MNHNY and SVGAGI (reference sequence). This CDR3 spans 14 amino acids. Trimming shortened V by 4 bases and J by 3 bases, and 9 bases separated the two germline ends. CDR3 DNA: TGTGCCAGCAGTTCCGGAGCTTACACCGGGGAGCTGTTTTTT. This gives the protein CASSSGAYTGELFF.

This clone appeared once. The junction and the germline gene differ at one end; a read error may be behind it. The J gene is TRBJ1-1, the V gene TRBV18, with 9 bases matching TRBD1. This CDR3 is 14 amino acids long. Looked up from germline, CDR1 is KGHSH and CDR2 is LQKENI. CDR3 coding DNA: TGTGCCAGCTCGCCACCGGGACAGGGCACGGAAGCTTTCTTT. It codes for CASSPPGQGTEAFF.

V gene TRBV5-1 combines with J gene TRBJ2-3, with D perhaps matching TRBD2 (7 bases). The CDR3 runs 15 residues. Germline V CDR1 and CDR2: SGHRS, YFSETQ. V lost 4 bases and J 6 bases, leaving 18 bases between the germline ends. The CDR3 coding sequence is TGCGCCAGCAGCCGGGGGGCCGGGGGGCTCGATACGCAGTATTTT. Translation: CASSRGAGGLDTQYF.

V and J are TRBV20-1 and TRBJ1-4, with 7 nucleotides matching TRBD1. The length of the CDR3 is 11 residues. Trimming removed 6 bases from V and 8 bases from J; junction bases left unmatched: 3. Germline V gives CDR1 DFQATT, CDR2 SNEGSKA (reference sequence). The CDR3 sequence: CSAGGQEKLFF. CDR3 sequence (DNA): TGCAGTGCCGGGGGACAGGAAAAACTGTTTTTT.

V gene TRBV27 combines with J gene TRBJ1-1; the D gene is possibly TRBD1 (6 bases). V shed 5 bases and J shed 4 bases, with 17 bases lying between them. CDR3 length: 15 amino acids. Germline CDR1 is MNHEY and CDR2 is SMNVEV (reference sequence). CDR3 residues: CASSPPRGEGTEAFF. The CDR3 DNA is TGTGCCAGCAGTCCCCCCAGGGGCGAGGGCACTGAAGCTTTCTTT.

The rearrangement uses TRBV9 and TRBJ1-5; the match to TRBD1 covers 8 bases. Germline V gene sequence: CDR1 SGDLS, CDR2 YYNGEE. The CDR3 spans 15 residues. The V and J ends lost 2 bases and 5 bases, in that order; junction bases with no gene match: 6. CDR3 region: CASSVETGADQPQHF. CDR3 bases: TGTGCCAGCAGCGTTGAGACAGGGGCTGATCAGCCCCAGCATTTT.

The chain links TRBV25-1 to TRBJ1-1; unclear D gene. Trimming took 4 bases from V and 1 from J, leaving 7 bases between them. Germline assignment: CDR1 MGHDK and CDR2 SYGVNS. This CDR3 region has 13 residues. CDR3 protein: CASSVRENTEAFF. CDR3 nucleotides: TGTGCCAGCAGTGTCAGAGAGAACACTGAAGCTTTCTTT.

The V and J genes are TRBV5-1 and TRBJ1-4, with D perhaps matching TRBD1 (6 bases). Per the germline V gene, CDR1 is SGHRS and CDR2 is YFSETQ. The CDR3 covers 15 residues. Trimming left V 4 bases short and J 3 bases short, with 13 bases between. The CDR3 sequence is CASSIQGSANEKLFF. In DNA form, the CDR3 reads TGCGCCAGCAGCATACAGGGTTCAGCTAATGAAAAACTGTTTTTT. The complete variable domain, with remaining parts taken from reference TRBV5-1 and TRBJ1-4, reads KAGVTQTPRYLIKTRGQQVTLSCSPISGHRSVSWYQQTPGQGLQFLFEYFSETQRNKGNFPGRFSGRQFSNSRSEMNVSTLELGDSALYLCASSIQGSANEKLFFGSGTQLSVL.

The rearrangement uses TRBV2 and TRBJ1-2, with 8 positions matching TRBD1. Trimming at V came to 6 bases and at J to 4 bases, leaving 13 bases not matched to a gene. Looked up from germline, CDR1 is SNHLY and CDR2 is FYNNEI. This CDR3 is built from 16 residues. The CDR3, as DNA: TGTGCCAGCAGGGATCGACAGGGGATCGCTCCCTATGGCTACACCTTC. Protein sequence: CASRDRQGIAPYGYTF. The complete variable domain, with remaining parts taken from reference TRBV2 and TRBJ1-2, reads EPEVTQTPSHQVTQMGQEVILRCVPISNHLYFYWYRQILGQKVEFLVSFYNNEISEKSEIFDDQFSVERPDGSNFTLKIRSTKLEDSAMYFCASRDRQGIAPYGYTFGSGTRLTVV.

The chain employs TRBV19 and TRBJ1-2; 8 bases match TRBD1. The germline CDR1 and CDR2 sequences are LNHDA and SQIVND (reference sequence). The junction had 4 bases not matched to a gene; V was cut back by 6 bases and J by 4 bases. The CDR3 runs to 13 residues. The CDR3 sequence: CASRRQGSYGYTF. CDR3 coding DNA: TGTGCCAGTAGACGACAGGGGAGCTATGGCTACACCTTC.

The V call is TRBV21-1, the J call TRBJ1-6. TRBV21-1 is termed a pseudogene. This CDR3 spans 20 amino acids. CDR3: CASSKLDWVARVRPNSPLHF. Here the CDR3 DNA reads TGTGCCAGCAGCAAATTGGACTGGGTAGCGCGAGTCAGGCCGAATTCACCCCTCCACTTT.

This clone is judged medium-sized. The chain is built from TRBV5-6 and TRBJ1-4; 8 nucleotides align to TRBD1. V was clipped by 4 bases and J by 11 bases; unmatched bases: 10. The CDR3 runs to 14 residues. Germline CDR1 reads SGHDT; CDR2 reads YYEEEE. CDR3 amino acids: CASSMGTGSMKLFF. CDR3 nucleotide sequence: TGTGCCAGCAGCATGGGGACAGGCTCCATGAAACTGTTTTTT.

The V and J genes are TRBV10-3 and TRBJ2-5, with TRBD2 matching over 7 bases. CDR1 and CDR2 (germline): ENHRY, SYGVKD. Trimming cost V 10 bases and J 1 base; bases outside gene matches: 9. CDR3 length: 14 residues. Written as DNA, the CDR3 is TGTGCCAGCAGGGCGGGGGAGTCCCAAGAGACCCAGTACTTC. This gives the protein CASRAGESQETQYF.

The J gene is TRBJ1-2, the V gene TRBV6-2 or TRBV6-3; a weak D match, TRBD1 (5 bases). Trimming took off 6 bases at V and 2 bases at J, with 16 bases between the two ends. CDR3 size: 15 residues. From germline, CDR1 is MNHEY and CDR2 SVGEGT. The CDR3 loop is CASSSVGGMNYGYTF. The CDR3 DNA follows: TGTGCCAGCAGCTCCGTTGGGGGAATGAACTATGGCTACACCTTC.

As to this clone: An end of the junction differs from the germline gene, which may be a read error. The chain joins TRBV7-7 to TRBJ2-1, with D maybe TRBD2 (7 bases). This CDR3 contains 16 residues. CDR1 and CDR2 (germline): SSHAT, FNYEAQ (reference sequence). The CDR3 reads CASSPYWGGLNNEQFF. The CDR3 nucleotides read TGTGCTAGCAGCCCCTATTGGGGGGGCCTTAACAATGAGCAGTTCTTC.

The chain joins TRBV5-8 to TRBJ1-5, with D possibly matching TRBD1 (5 bases). Germline values: CDR1 SGHTS, CDR2 YDEGEE. This CDR3 spans 16 amino acids. The V end lost 2 bases, the J end lost 7 bases, and 19 bases lay between the germline ends. The chain's CDR3 is CASSFPAGGVNQPQHF. CDR3 in DNA: TGTGCCAGCAGCTTCCCCGCTGGAGGGGTAAACCAGCCCCAGCATTTT.

To note about this clone: One end of the junction does not line up with germline, which may come from a read error. The rearrangement uses TRBV7-7 and TRBJ2-2; no clear D gene. From germline, CDR1 is SSHAT and CDR2 FNYEAQ (reference sequence). The CDR3 length is 15 residues. Here the CDR3 reads CASSPRSLANGELFF. In DNA form, the CDR3 reads TGTGCTAGCAGCCCTAGATCCCTCGCCAACGGGGAGCTGTTTTTT. Looking up the rest from reference TRBV7-7 and TRBJ2-2 gives the full variable domain: GAGVSQSPRYKVTKRGQDVTLRCDPISSHATLYWYQQALGQGPEFLTYFNYEAQPDKSGLPSDRFSAERPEGSISTLTIQRTEQRDSAMYRCASSPRSLANGELFFGEGSRLTVL.

This chain links TRBV6-4 with TRBJ2-3; perhaps D is TRBD1 or TRBD2 (5 bases each). With 4 bases removed from V and 1 base from J, the gap between germline ends came to 9 bases. The CDR3 is made up of 14 amino acids. From germline, CDR1 is MRHNA and CDR2 SNTAGT. The CDR3 DNA follows: TGTGCCAGCAGTGTGCTGGGGGGCACAGATACGCAGTATTTT. As protein: CASSVLGGTDTQYF.